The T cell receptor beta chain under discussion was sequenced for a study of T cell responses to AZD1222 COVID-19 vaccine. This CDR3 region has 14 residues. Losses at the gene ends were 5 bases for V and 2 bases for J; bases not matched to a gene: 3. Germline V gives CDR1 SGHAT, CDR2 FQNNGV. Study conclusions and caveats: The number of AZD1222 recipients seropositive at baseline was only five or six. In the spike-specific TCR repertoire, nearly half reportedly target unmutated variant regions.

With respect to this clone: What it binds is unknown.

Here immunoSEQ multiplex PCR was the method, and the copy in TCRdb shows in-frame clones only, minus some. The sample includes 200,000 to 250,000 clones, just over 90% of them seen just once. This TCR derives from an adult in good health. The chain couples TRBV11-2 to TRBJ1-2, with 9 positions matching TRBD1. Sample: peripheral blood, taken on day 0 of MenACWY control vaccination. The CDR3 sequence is CASSKGQGNYGYTF. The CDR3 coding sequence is TGTGCCAGCAGCAAAGGACAGGGGAACTATGGCTACACCTTC.